This T cell receptor beta chain originates from a study of blood T cell repertoires in COVID-19. Study information: Both acute and convalescent COVID-19 samples were obtained from the United States, Italy and Spain. Sources were T cells, B-cell-depleted T cells, or PBMCs; the material itself was cDNA or gDNA.

Original analysis: How many nucleated cells were present was estimated from reference gene primer amplification. Repertoires were generated with immunoSEQ multiplex PCR, while TCRdb's copy carries only in-frame clones and drops some. The V and J calls and the clone size are those of that table, but D and trimming were determined from the DNA. The data show approximately 200,000 clones, roughly 87% seen once. The CDR3 consists of 15 residues. V shed 0 bases, J shed 8 bases, and the junction held 7 bases outside the gene matches. The germline V gene encodes CDR1 KGHSH and CDR2 LQKENI. Sample: peripheral blood. V gene TRBV18 combines with J gene TRBJ2-7; TRBD1 matches at 10 bases. This TCR derives from a man between 35 and 55 years old with active or convalescent COVID-19. CDR3 residues: CASSPPSTGGRQQYF. CDR3 bases: TGTGCCAGCTCACCACCTTCGACAGGGGGCCGTCAGCAGTACTTC.